The clone carrying this T cell receptor (beta chain) was seen a handful of times. Its cognate antigen is unknown. Reverse transcription of all isolated RNA meant that expressed TCRB transcripts were sequenced. Libraries were prepared by immunoSEQ multiplex PCR; TCRdb keeps only in-frame clonotypes and omits some of them. In the table there are more than 550,000 clones, about 14% of which are singletons. These data belong to a study of beta chain features in type 1 diabetes. Overall study results and limits: Significant though moderate, a shortening of TCRB CDR3s appeared in all four CD4+ subsets of Type 1 diabetes patients.

Germline assignment: CDR1 DFQATT and CDR2 SNEGSKA (reference sequence). V was shortened by 1 base and J by 10 bases, with 10 bases between the two germline ends. CDR3 length equals 11 residues. The rearrangement joins TRBV20-1 to TRBJ1-1; no clear D gene. This sequence originates from a man younger than 30 with type 1 diabetes. Material for sequencing was naive CD4+ T cells from blood. CDR3 in DNA: TGCAGTGCTAGAGGGAGGGCGTCAGCTTTCTTT. This gives the protein CSARGRASAFF.